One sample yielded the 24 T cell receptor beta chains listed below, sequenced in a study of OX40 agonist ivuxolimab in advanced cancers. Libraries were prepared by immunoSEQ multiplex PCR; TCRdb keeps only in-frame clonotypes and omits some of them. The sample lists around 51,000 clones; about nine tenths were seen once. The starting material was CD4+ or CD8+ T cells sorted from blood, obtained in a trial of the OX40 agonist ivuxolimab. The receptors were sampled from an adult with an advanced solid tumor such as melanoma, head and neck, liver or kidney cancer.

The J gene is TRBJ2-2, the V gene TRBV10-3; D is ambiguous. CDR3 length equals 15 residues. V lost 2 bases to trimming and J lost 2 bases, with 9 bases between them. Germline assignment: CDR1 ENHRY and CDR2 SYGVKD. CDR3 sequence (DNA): TGTGCCATCAGTGAGGGCGCATCTAACACCGGGGAGCTGTTTTTT. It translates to CAISEGASNTGELFF.

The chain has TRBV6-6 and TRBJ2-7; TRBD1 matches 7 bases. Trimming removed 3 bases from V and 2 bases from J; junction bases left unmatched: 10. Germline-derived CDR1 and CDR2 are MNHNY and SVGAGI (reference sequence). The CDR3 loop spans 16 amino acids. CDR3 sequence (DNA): TGTGCCAGCAGTTATAACCCGCGACAGGGTCCCTACGAGCAGTACTTC. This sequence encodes CASSYNPRQGPYEQYF.

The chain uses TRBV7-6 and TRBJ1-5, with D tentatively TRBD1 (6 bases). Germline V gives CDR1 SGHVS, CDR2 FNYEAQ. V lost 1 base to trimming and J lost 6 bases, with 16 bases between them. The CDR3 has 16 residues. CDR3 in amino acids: CASSLGGQGLGQPQHF. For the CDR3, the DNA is TGTGCCAGCAGCTTAGGAGGGCAGGGGCTGGGTCAGCCCCAGCATTTT.

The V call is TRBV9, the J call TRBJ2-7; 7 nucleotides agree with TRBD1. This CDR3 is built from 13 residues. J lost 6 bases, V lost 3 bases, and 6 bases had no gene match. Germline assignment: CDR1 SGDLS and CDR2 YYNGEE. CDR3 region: CASSADRVSEQYF. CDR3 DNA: TGTGCCAGCAGCGCCGACAGGGTAAGCGAGCAGTACTTC.

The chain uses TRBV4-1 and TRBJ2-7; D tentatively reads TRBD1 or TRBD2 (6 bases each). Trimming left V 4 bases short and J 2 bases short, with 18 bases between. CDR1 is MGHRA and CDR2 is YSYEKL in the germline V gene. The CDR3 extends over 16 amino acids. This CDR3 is CASSPRGAVTAYEQYF. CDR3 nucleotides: TGCGCCAGCAGCCCGAGGGGGGCGGTGACCGCCTACGAGCAGTACTTC.

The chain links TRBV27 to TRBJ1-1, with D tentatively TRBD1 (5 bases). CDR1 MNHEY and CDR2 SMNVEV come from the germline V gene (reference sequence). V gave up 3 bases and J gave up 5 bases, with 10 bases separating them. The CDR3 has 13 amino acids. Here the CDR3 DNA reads TGTGCCAGCAGTTTTGGATGGGGGACTGAAGCTTTCTTT. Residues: CASSFGWGTEAFF.

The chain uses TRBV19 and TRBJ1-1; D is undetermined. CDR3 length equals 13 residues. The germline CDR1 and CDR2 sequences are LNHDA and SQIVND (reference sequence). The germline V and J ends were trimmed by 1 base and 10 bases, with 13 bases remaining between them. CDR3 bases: TGTGCCAGTAGTATAGCGGTACCTGCCGGAGCTTTCTTT. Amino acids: CASSIAVPAGAFF.

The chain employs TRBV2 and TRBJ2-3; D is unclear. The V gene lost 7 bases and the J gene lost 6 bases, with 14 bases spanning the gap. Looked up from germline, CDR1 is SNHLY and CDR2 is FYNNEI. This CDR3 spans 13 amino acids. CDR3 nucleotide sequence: TGTGCCAGCACGTACTTTCTCTCGGATACGCAGTATTTT. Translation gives CASTYFLSDTQYF.

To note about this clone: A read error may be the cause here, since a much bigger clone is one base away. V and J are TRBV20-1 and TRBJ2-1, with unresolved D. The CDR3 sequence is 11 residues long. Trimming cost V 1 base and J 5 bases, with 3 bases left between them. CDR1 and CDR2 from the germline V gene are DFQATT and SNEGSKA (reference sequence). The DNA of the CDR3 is TGCAGTGCTAGAGGGAACAATGAGCAGTTCTTC. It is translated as CSARGNNEQFF.

CDR3 DNA sequence: TGTGCCAGTAGTATGTTGGGGGTTTCACGAGGGGGAAATCAGCCCCAGCATTTT. Protein product: CASSMLGVSRGGNQPQHF. The genes are TRBV19 and TRBJ1-5; D possibly corresponds to TRBD1 (6 bases). V was shortened by 3 bases and J by 4 bases, with 22 bases between the two germline ends. CDR1 is LNHDA, CDR2 SQIVND, per germline (reference sequence). The CDR3 contains 18 residues.

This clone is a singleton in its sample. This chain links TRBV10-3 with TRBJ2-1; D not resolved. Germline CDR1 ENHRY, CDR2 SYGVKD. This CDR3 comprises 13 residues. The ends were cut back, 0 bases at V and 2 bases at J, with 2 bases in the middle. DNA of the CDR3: TGTGCCATCAGTGAGTCCACCTACAATGAGCAGTTCTTC. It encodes CAISESTYNEQFF.

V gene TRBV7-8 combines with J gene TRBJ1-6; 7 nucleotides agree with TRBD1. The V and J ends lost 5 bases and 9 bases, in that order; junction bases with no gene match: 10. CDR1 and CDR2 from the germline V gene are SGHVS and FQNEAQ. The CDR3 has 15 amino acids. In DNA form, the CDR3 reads TGTGCCAGCAGCCCAGACAGGGCCGGGGGTTCACCCCTCCACTTT. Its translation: CASSPDRAGGSPLHF.

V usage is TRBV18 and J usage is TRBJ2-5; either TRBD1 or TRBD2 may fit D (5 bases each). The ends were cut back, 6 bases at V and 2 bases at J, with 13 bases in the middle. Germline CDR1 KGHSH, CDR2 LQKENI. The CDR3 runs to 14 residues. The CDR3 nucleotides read TGTGCCAGCTCTCGGGACGGAAGACAAGAGACCCAGTACTTC. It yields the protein CASSRDGRQETQYF.

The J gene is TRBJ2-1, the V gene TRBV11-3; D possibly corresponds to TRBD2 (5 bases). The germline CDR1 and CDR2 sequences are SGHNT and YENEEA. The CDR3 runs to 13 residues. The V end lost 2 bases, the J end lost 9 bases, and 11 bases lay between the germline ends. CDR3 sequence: CASSLRLAGEQFF. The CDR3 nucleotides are TGTGCCAGCAGCTTAAGGCTAGCTGGTGAGCAGTTCTTC.

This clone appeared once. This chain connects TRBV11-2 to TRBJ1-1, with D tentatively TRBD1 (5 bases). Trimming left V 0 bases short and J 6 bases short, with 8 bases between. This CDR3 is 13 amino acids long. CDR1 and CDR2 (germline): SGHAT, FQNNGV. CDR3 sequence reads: CASSLEGGAEAFF. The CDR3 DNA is TGTGCCAGCAGCTTAGAGGGGGGAGCTGAAGCTTTCTTT. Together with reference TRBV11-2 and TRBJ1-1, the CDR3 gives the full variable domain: EAGVAQSPRYKIIEKRQSVAFWCNPISGHATLYWYQQILGQGPKLLIQFQNNGVVDDSQLPKDRFSAERLKGVDSTLKIQPAKLEDSAVYLCASSLEGGAEAFFGQGTRLTVV.

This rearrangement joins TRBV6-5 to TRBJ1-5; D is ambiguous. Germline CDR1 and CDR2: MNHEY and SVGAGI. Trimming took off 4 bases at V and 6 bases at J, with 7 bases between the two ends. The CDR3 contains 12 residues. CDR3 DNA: TGTGCCAGCAGTTCGGTGGGTCAGCCCCAGCATTTT. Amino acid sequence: CASSSVGQPQHF.

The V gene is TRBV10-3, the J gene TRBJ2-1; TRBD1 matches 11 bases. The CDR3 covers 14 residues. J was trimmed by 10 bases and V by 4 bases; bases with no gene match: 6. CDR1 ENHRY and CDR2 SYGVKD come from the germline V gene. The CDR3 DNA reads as TGTGCCATCAGTGTCGGACAGGGGGCTTACGAGCAGTTCTTC. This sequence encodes CAISVGQGAYEQFF.

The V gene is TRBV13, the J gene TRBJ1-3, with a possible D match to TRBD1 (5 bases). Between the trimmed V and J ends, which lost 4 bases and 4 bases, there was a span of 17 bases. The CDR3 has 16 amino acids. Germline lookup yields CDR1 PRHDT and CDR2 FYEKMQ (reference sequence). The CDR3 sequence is CASSSGPGGSGNTIYF. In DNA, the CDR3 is TGTGCCAGCAGCTCGGGACCCGGGGGTTCGGGAAACACCATATATTTT.

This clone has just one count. The CDR3 spells CASSLKQKNTGELFF. CDR3 bases: TGTGCCAGCAGCTTGAAACAGAAGAACACCGGGGAGCTGTTTTTT. The V gene is TRBV5-4, the J gene TRBJ2-2; D is unresolved. The germline V gene has CDR1 SGHNT and CDR2 YYREEE (reference sequence). The germline V and J ends were trimmed by 1 base and 1 base, with 8 bases remaining between them. CDR3 length: 15 amino acids.

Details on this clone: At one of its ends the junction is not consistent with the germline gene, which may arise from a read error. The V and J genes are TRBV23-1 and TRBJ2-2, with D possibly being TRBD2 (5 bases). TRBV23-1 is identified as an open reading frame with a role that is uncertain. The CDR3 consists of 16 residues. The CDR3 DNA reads TGCGCCAGCAGTCAATCGACTTTTCGATTCCGCCGGGGAGCTGTTTTT. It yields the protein CASSQSTFRFRRGAVF.

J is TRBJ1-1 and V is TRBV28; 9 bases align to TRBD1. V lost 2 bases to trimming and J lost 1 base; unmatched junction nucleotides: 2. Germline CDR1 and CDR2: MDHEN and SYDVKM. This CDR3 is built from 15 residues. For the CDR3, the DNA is TGTGCCAGCAGTTTAGGGGGACAGGGGAACACTGAAGCTTTCTTT. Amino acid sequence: CASSLGGQGNTEAFF.

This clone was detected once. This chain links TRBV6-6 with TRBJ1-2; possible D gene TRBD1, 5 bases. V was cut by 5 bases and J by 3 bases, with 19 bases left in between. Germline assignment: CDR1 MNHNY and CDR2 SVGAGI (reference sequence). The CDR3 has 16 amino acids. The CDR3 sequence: CASSTIPTETHYGYTF. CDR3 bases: TGTGCCAGCAGTACCATCCCGACAGAAACCCACTATGGCTACACCTTC.

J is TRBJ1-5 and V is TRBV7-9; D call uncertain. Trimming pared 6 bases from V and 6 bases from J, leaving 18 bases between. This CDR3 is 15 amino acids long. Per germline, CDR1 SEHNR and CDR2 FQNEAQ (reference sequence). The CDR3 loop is CASRAGRERIQPQHF. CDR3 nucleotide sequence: TGTGCCAGCAGAGCCGGGAGGGAGAGGATTCAGCCCCAGCATTTT.

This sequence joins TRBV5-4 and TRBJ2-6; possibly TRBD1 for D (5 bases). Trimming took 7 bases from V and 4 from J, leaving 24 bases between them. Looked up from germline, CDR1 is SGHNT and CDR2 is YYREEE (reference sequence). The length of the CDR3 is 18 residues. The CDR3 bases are TGTGCCAGCTCCACGGCGGCGGCAGGGAATTGGGGGGCCAACGTCCTGACTTTC. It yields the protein CASSTAAAGNWGANVLTF.